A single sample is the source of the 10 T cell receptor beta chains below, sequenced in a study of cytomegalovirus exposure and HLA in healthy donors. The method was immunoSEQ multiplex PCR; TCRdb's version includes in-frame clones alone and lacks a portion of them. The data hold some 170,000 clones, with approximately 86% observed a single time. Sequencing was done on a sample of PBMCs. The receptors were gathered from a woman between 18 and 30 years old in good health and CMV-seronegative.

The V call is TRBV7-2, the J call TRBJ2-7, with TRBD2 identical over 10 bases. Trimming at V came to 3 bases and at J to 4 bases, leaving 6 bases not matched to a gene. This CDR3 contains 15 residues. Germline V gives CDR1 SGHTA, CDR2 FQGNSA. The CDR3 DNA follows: TGTGCCAGCAGCTTCGGCGGGACTAGCGTATACGAGCAGTACTTC. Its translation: CASSFGGTSVYEQYF.

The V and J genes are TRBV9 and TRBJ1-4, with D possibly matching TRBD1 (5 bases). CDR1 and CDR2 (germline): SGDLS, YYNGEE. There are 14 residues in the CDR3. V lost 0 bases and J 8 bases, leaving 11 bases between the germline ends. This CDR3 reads CASSVGIGGEKLFF. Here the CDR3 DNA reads TGTGCCAGCAGCGTAGGGATTGGGGGGGAAAAACTGTTTTTT.

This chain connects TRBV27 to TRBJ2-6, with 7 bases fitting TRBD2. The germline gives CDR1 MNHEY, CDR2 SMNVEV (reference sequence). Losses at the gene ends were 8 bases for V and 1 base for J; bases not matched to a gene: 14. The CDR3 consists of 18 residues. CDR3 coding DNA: TGTGCCAGCGGCCCATCGGGAGGTACAGGATCTGGGGCCAACGTCCTGACTTTC. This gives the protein CASGPSGGTGSGANVLTF.

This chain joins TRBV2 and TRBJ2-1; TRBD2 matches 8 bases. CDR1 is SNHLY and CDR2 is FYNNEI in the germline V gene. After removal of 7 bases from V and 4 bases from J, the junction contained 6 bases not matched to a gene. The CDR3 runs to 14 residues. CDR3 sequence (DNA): TGTGCCAGCATCCGGGAGGGCCAGTACAATGAGCAGTTCTTC. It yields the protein CASIREGQYNEQFF.

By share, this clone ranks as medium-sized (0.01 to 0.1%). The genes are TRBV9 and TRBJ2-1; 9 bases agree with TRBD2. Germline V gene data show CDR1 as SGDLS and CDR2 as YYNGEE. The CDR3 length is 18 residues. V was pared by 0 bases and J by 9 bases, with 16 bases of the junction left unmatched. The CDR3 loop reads CASSVGPPTSGPYGEQFF. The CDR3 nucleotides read TGTGCCAGCAGCGTAGGCCCTCCCACTAGCGGGCCATACGGTGAGCAGTTCTTC.

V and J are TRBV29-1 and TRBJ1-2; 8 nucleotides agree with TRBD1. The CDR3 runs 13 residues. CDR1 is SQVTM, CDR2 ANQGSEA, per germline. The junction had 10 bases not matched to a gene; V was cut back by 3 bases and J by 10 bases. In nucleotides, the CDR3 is TGCAGCGTTGACCCTAGACAGGGGCGCGACTACACCTTC. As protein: CSVDPRQGRDYTF.

CDR3 nucleotide sequence: TGTGCCAGCAATCAGGGAGGGTTTATGAACACTGAAGCTTTCTTT. Translating it yields CASNQGGFMNTEAFF. This chain uses TRBV6-5 with TRBJ1-1, with D tentatively TRBD1 (5 bases). The CDR3 loop spans 15 amino acids. CDR1 and CDR2 from the germline V gene are MNHEY and SVGAGI. Between the trimmed V and J ends, which lost 7 bases and 0 bases, there was a span of 15 bases.

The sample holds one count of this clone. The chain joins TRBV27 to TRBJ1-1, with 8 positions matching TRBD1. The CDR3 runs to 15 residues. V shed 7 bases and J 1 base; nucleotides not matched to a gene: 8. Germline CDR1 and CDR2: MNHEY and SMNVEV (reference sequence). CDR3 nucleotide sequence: TGTGCCAGCACCCGCGGCGGACAGGGGAACACTGAAGCTTTCTTT. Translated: CASTRGGQGNTEAFF.

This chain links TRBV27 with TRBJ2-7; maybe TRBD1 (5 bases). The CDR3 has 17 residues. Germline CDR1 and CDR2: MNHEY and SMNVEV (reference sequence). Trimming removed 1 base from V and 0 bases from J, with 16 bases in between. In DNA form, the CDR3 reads TGTGCCAGCAGTTTATGGGGATTTCGTGACAGCTCCTACGAGCAGTACTTC. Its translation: CASSLWGFRDSSYEQYF.

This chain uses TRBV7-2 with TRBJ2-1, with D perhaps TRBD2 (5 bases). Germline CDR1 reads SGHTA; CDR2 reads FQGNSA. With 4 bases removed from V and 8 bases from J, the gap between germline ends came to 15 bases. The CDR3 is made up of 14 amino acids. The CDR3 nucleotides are TGTGCCAGCAGCTACGGGGTCTTCGAGGATGAGCAGTTCTTC. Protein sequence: CASSYGVFEDEQFF.